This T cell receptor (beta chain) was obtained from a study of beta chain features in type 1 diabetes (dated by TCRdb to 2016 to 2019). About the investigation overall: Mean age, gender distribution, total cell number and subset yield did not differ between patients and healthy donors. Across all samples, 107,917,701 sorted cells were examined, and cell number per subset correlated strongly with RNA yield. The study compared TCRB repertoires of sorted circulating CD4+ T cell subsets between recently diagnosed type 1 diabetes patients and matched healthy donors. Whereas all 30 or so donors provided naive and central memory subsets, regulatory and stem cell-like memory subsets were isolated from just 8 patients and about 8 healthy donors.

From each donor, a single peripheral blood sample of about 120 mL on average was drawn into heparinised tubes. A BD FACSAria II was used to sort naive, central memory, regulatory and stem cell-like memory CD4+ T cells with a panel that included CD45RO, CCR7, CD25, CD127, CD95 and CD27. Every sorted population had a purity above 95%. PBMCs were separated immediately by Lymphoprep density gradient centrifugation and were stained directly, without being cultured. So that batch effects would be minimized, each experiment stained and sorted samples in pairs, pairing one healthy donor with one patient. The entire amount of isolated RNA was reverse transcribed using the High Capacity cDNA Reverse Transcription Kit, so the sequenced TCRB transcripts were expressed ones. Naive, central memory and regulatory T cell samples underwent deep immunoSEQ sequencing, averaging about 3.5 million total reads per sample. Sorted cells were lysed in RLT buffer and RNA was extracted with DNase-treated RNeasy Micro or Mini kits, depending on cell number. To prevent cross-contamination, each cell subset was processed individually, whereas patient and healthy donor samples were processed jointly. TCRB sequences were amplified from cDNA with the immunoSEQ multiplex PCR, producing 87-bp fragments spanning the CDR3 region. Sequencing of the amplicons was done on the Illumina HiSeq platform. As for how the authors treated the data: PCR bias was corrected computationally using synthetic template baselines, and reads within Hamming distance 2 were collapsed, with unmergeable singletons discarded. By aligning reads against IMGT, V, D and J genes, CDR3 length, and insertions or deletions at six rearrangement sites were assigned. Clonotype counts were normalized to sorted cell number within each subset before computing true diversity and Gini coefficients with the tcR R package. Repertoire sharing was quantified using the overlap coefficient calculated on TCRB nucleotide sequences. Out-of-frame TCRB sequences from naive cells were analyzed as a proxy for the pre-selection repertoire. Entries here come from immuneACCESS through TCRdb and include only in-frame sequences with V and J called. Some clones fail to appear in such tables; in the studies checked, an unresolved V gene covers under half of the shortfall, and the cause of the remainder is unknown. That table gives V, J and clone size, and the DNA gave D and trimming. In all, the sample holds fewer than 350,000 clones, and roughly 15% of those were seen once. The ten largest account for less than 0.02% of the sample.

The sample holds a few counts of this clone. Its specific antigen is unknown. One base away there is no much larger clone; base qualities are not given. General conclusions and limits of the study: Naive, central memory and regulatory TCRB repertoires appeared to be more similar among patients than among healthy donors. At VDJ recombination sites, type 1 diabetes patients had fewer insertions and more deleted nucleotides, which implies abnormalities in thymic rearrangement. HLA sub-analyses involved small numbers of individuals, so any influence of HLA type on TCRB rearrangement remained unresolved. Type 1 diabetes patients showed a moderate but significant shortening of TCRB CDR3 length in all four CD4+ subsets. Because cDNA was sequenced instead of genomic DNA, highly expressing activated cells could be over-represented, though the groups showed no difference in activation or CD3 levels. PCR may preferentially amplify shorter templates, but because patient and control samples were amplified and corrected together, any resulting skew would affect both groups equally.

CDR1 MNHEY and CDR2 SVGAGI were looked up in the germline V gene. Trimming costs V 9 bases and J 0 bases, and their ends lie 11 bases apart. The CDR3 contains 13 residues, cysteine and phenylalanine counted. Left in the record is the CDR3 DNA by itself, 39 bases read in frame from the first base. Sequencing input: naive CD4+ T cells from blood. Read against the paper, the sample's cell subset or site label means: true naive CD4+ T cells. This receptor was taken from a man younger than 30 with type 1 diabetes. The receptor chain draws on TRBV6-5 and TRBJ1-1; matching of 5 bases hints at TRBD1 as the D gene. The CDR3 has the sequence CASGGIMNTEAFF. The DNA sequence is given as TGTGCCAGTGGGGGGATAATGAACACTGAAGCTTTCTTT.